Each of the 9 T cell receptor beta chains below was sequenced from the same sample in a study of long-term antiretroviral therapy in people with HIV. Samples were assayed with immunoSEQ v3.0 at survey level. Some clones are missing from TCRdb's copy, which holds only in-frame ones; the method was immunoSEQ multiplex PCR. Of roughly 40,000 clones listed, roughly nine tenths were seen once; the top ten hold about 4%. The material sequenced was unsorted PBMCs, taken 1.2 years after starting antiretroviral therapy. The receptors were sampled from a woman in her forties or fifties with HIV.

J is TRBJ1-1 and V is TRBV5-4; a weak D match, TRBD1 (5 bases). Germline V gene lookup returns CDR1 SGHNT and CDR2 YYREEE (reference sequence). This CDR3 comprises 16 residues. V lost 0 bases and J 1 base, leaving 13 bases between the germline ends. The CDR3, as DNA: TGTGCCAGCAGCTTGGGTACGGGACGGCCGAACACTGAAGCTTTCTTT. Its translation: CASSLGTGRPNTEAFF.

Here the CDR3 reads CSVEGSSDNTIYF. For the CDR3, the DNA is TGCAGCGTTGAAGGGAGTTCAGACAACACCATATATTTT. V usage is TRBV29-1 and J usage is TRBJ1-3, with D uncertain. CDR1 SQVTM and CDR2 ANQGSEA come from the germline V gene. The ends were cut back, 1 base at V and 7 bases at J, with 11 bases in the middle. The CDR3 spans 13 residues.

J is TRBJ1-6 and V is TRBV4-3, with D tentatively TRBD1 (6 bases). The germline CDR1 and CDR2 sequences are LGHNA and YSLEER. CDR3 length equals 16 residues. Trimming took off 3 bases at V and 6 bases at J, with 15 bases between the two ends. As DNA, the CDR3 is TGCGCCAGCAGCCAGGATACAGGGACGTGTAATTCACCCCTCCACTTT. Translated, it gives CASSQDTGTCNSPLHF.

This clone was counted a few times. The DNA of the CDR3 is TGTGCCAGCAGCTCCATGGCAGGCGGGTCCCAGCCCCAGCATTTT. Translating gives CASSSMAGGSQPQHF. The chain employs TRBV5-5 and TRBJ1-5; D is uncertain. The V gene's germline CDR1 is SGHKS and CDR2 YYEKEE (reference sequence). CDR3 size: 15 residues. Trimming removed 3 bases at V and 7 bases at J, with 17 bases between.

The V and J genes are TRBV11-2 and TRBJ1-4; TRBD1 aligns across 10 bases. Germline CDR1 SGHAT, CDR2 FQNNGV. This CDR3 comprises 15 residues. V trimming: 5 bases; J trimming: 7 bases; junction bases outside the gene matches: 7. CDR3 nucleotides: TGTGCCAGCAGCCCCAGGACAGGGGGTAGTGAAAAACTGTTTTTT. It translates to CASSPRTGGSEKLFF.

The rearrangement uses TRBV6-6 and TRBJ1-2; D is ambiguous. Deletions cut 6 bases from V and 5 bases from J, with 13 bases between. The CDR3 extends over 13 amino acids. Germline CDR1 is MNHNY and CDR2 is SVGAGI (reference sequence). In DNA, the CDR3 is TGTGCCAGCAGCCCGGACGGGAGTTATGGCTACACCTTC. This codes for CASSPDGSYGYTF.

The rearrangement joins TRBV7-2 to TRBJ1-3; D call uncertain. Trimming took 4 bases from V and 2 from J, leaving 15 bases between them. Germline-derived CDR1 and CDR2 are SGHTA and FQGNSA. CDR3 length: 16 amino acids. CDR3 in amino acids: CASSSGQGYAGNTIYF. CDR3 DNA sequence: TGTGCCAGCAGCTCGGGTCAAGGGTATGCTGGAAACACCATATATTTT.

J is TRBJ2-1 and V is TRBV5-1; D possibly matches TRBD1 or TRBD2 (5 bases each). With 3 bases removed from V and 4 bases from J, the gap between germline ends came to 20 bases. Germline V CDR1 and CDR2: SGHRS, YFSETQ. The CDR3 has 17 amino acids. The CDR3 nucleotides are TGCGCCAGCAGCTCGTTGCTTCCCCCTGAGGGGTACAATGAGCAGTTCTTC. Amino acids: CASSSLLPPEGYNEQFF.

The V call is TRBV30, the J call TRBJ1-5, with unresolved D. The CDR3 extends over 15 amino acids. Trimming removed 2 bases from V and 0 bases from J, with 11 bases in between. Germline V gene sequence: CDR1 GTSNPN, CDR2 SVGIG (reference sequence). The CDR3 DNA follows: TGTGCCTGGAGTCGGGGAGGGTATAGCAATCAGCCCCAGCATTTT. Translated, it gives CAWSRGGYSNQPQHF.